One T cell receptor beta chain is described in this entry. This may arise from a read error, as a much more abundant clone is one base away. From RNA transcripts, TCR beta CDR3 regions were amplified. An initial round of RT-PCR targeting the TCR CDR3 relied on the HTBI primer set. From the multiplex PCR reads, TCRdb called clonotypes with MiXCR, one entry per CDR3 protein. The profile shows a few hundred thousand distinct CDR3 sequences, more than 15% of them singletons. This specimen comes from a study of T cells in Graves' hyperthyroidism and ophthalmopathy. The wider study: Peripheral blood was collected at initial diagnosis, before any treatment.

Individuals with ophthalmopathy presented a Clinical Activity Score of at least 3, a NOSPECS grade of at least 4 and a duration under 3 months. Any patient presenting with uncontrolled infection, other autoimmune disease, pregnancy or lactation was left out. Germline V lookup: CDR1 GTSNPN, CDR2 SVGIG (reference sequence). The CDR3 spans 14 residues. The germline V and J ends were trimmed by 4 bases and 0 bases, with 9 bases remaining between them. This TCR derives from a woman in her thirties or forties with Graves' ophthalmopathy. The chain carries TRBV30 and TRBJ2-2; the D gene is possibly TRBD2 (5 bases). Sample: blood. CDR3 residues: CAWTKRSNTGELFF. Written as DNA, the CDR3 is TGTGCCTGGACCAAGCGGTCGAACACCGGGGAGCTGTTTTTT.